This T cell receptor (beta chain) was captured in a study of tumor-infiltrating lymphocytes in primary liver carcinoma. Study context: Each of the growths was stage T1-T3 N0M0, extending roughly 4.2 to 10 cm across. Findings and limits, study-wide: Paired tumor-adjacent and tumor-blood samples overlapped less than tumor region pairs did. When set against blood, tumors had a significantly higher top-250-clone fraction (p = 0.039).

Points on this clonotype: Its antigen remains unidentified.

This CDR3 spans 15 amino acids. CDR1 MNHEY and CDR2 SVGAGI come from the germline V gene. From 450 to 600 ng total RNA, TCR beta cDNA was generated with a primer in the constant region. The TCR beta library was amplified through three nested multiplex PCR rounds in a modified ARM-PCR procedure. TRBV1-TRBV30 forward and Cbeta reverse primers drove the first two approximately 11-cycle rounds. TCRdb processed the multiplex PCR reads anew with MiXCR; each CDR3 protein has one entry. The data hold 65,000 to 90,000 distinct CDR3 sequences, with 72% observed a single time. Co-extraction of both nucleic acids (RNA and DNA) used roughly 20-33 mg of unsorted bulk tissue. There were five separate regions sampled from each tumor.

This chain uses TRBV6-5 with TRBJ2-3; D tentatively reads TRBD1 or TRBD2 (5 bases each). The receptor comes from a middle-aged man with primary liver carcinoma and hepatitis B virus infection. The sequenced material came from liver tumor tissue from sampling region 1. As to subset: tumor region T1, superior pole. The chain's CDR3 is CTNSWGSVSTDTQYF. The CDR3 nucleotides are TGTACCAACAGTTGGGGGTCGGTCAGTACAGATACGCAGTATTTT.